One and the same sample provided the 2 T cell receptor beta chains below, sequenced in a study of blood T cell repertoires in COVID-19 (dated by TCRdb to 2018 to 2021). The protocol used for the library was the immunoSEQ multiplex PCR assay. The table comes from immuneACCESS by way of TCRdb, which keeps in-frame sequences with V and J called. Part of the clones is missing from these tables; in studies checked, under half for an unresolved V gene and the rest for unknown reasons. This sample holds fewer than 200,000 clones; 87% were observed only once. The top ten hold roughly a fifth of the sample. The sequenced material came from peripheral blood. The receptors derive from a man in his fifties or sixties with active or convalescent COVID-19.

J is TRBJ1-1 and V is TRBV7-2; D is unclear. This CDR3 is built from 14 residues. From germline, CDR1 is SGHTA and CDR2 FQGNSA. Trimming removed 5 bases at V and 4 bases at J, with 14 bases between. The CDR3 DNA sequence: TGTGCCAGCAGCCAAGGGAGTTTGGCCACTGAAGCTTTCTTT. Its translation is CASSQGSLATEAFF.

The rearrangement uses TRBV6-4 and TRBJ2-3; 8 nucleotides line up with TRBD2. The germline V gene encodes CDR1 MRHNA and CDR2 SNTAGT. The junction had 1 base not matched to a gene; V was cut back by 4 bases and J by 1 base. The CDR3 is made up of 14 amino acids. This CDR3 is CASSGAGGTDTQYF. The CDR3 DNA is TGTGCCAGCAGTGGAGCGGGGGGCACAGATACGCAGTATTTT.